One sample yielded the 13 T cell receptor beta chains listed below, sequenced in a study of blood T cells in healthy people across ages. A second PCR, run for roughly 7 to 12 cycles, used a sample-barcoded 5' primer plus a J-beta primer mix. From the 5' RACE reads, TCRdb called clonotypes with MiXCR, one entry per CDR3 protein. The repertoire holds around 800,000 distinct CDR3 sequences, with roughly 44% as singletons. Sequencing used blood. These receptors were taken from a man between 60 and 75 years old in good health.

V usage is TRBV13 and J usage is TRBJ1-1; no clear D. The germline V and J ends were trimmed by 5 bases and 6 bases, with 13 bases remaining between them. The CDR3 runs 13 residues. Germline V CDR1 and CDR2: PRHDT, FYEKMQ (reference sequence). CDR3 nucleotide sequence: TGTGCCAGCAGCACCATTACATCGTCTGAAGCTTTCTTT. Translated, it gives CASSTITSSEAFF.

The chain joins TRBV4-3 to TRBJ1-4; D is perhaps TRBD1 (5 bases). Trimming pared 2 bases from V and 7 bases from J, leaving 14 bases between. The CDR3 sequence is 15 residues long. Germline CDR1 and CDR2: LGHNA and YSLEER. CDR3 residues: CASSQFRGVGEKLFF. The CDR3, as DNA: TGCGCCAGCAGCCAATTCCGGGGGGTTGGTGAAAAACTGTTTTTT.

The CDR3 reads CASSEALKNTEAFF. The CDR3 DNA reads TGTGCCAGCAGTGAAGCCTTAAAGAACACTGAAGCTTTCTTT. The chain links TRBV2 to TRBJ1-1; D remains ambiguous. The V end was cut by 0 bases, the J end by 1 base, with 6 bases between. Germline CDR1 is SNHLY and CDR2 is FYNNEI. The CDR3 runs 14 residues. The variable domain in full, completed from reference TRBV2 and TRBJ1-1, reads EPEVTQTPSHQVTQMGQEVILRCVPISNHLYFYWYRQILGQKVEFLVSFYNNEISEKSEIFDDQFSVERPDGSNFTLKIRSTKLEDSAMYFCASSEALKNTEAFFGQGTRLTVV.

This clonotype was observed many times. CDR3 nucleotides: TGCAGCGTTGAAGCCTCTGACATTACGGGATTAGCTATAAAGACCCAGTACTTC. Protein product: CSVEASDITGLAIKTQYF. This chain uses TRBV29-1 with TRBJ2-5, with D perhaps TRBD2 (5 bases). The germline V and J ends were trimmed by 1 base and 6 bases, with 27 bases remaining between them. Germline values: CDR1 SQVTM, CDR2 ANQGSEA. The CDR3 covers 18 residues.

CDR3 in DNA: TGCAGTGCTAGAGATCTGGGCAGCGACAATGAGCAGTTCTTC. It encodes CSARDLGSDNEQFF. The chain carries TRBV20-1 and TRBJ2-1; D is undetermined. The CDR3 has 14 residues. Germline V CDR1 and CDR2: DFQATT, SNEGSKA (reference sequence). V dropped 0 bases and J dropped 5 bases, with 11 bases sitting between them.

The V and J genes are TRBV29-1 and TRBJ2-5; perhaps D is TRBD1 or TRBD2 (5 bases each). The V end was cut by 6 bases, the J end by 11 bases, with 16 bases between. Germline-derived CDR1 and CDR2 are SQVTM and ANQGSEA. The CDR3 extends over 11 amino acids. The CDR3 region has the DNA TGCAGCGTGACTCAGGGCGGGTGGCAGTACTTC. This sequence encodes CSVTQGGWQYF.

This clonotype was found a few times. This CDR3 reads CAISESGTITDTQYF. The CDR3 region has the DNA TGTGCCATCAGTGAGTCGGGGACCATCACAGATACGCAGTATTTT. V and J are TRBV10-3 and TRBJ2-3; D is tentatively TRBD1 or TRBD2 (5 bases each). Germline assignment: CDR1 ENHRY and CDR2 SYGVKD. The CDR3 extends over 15 amino acids. Trimming removed 0 bases from V and 2 bases from J, with 9 bases in between.

This clonotype was counted once. The chain carries TRBV20-1 and TRBJ2-7; D remains ambiguous. Trimming removed 6 bases at V and 3 bases at J, with 15 bases between. The CDR3 has 13 residues. Germline CDR1 reads DFQATT; CDR2 reads SNEGSKA (reference sequence). CDR3 protein: CSARAGNGYEQYF. For the CDR3, the DNA is TGCAGTGCACGCGCTGGGAATGGCTACGAGCAGTACTTC.

J is TRBJ2-5 and V is TRBV10-3, with TRBD2 matching over 11 bases. After removal of 6 bases from V and 1 base from J, the junction contained 7 bases not matched to a gene. From germline, CDR1 is ENHRY and CDR2 SYGVKD. The CDR3 totals 16 residues. This CDR3 reads CAISDETSGAQETQYF. The DNA for the CDR3 is TGTGCCATCAGCGACGAGACTAGCGGGGCCCAAGAGACCCAGTACTTC.

The chain is built from TRBV4-3 and TRBJ2-1; a possible D gene is TRBD2 (6 bases). The CDR3 loop spans 15 amino acids. With 0 bases removed from V and 6 bases from J, the gap between germline ends came to 12 bases. The germline gives CDR1 LGHNA, CDR2 YSLEER. The CDR3 DNA sequence: TGCGCCAGCAGCCAAGATACGGCGGGGAGCAATGAGCAGTTCTTC. It codes for CASSQDTAGSNEQFF.

This chain links TRBV7-2 with TRBJ1-2; TRBD1 agrees at 7 bases. The CDR3 is made up of 16 amino acids. V was clipped by 2 bases and J by 0 bases; unmatched bases: 6. Germline assignment: CDR1 SGHTA and CDR2 FQGNSA. Here the CDR3 reads CASSLLGQAANYGYTF. The CDR3 bases are TGTGCCAGCAGCTTATTAGGACAGGCCGCTAACTATGGCTACACCTTC.

The CDR3 region is CASTLYPGLPYGYTF. DNA of the CDR3: TGTGCCAGCACCCTCTACCCGGGTCTTCCCTATGGCTACACCTTC. The chain uses TRBV28 and TRBJ1-2; no clear D gene. The CDR3 has 15 amino acids. Germline V lookup: CDR1 MDHEN, CDR2 SYDVKM. V lost 7 bases and J lost 4, with 19 bases in between.

This clonotype was detected ten times or more. The rearrangement links TRBV11-3 to TRBJ2-5; TRBD2 might be the D (6 bases). The V gene lost 4 bases and the J gene lost 5 bases, with 11 bases spanning the gap. The CDR3 sequence is 13 residues long. CDR1 is SGHNT and CDR2 is YENEEA in the germline V gene. The DNA of the CDR3 is TGTGCCAGCAGCTCTGGGGGGATGGAGACCCAGTACTTC. This codes for CASSSGGMETQYF.